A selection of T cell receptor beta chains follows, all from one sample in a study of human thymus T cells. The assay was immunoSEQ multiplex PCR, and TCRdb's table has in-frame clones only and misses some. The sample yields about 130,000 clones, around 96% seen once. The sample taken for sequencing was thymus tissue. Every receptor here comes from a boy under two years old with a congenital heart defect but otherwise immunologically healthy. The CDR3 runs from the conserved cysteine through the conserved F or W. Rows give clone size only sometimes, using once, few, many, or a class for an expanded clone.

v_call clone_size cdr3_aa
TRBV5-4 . CASSSSGEQFF
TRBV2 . CASSGPQGAEDTEAFF
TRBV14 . CASSRVEVGTWGSYEQYF
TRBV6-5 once CASSYSSSSETQYF
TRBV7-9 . CASPSGGNNEQFF
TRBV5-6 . CASSFADWNYGYTF
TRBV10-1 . CASSESISRTGVKQMNTEAFF
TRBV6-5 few CASSGLGTQYF
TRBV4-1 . CASSQDWPIRGYEQYF
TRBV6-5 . CASTPMGTGDPEQYF
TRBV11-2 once CASSPPTSGGFDTQYF
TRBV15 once CATSRDGRQETQYF
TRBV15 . CATSRDGGIYNSPLHF
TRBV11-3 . CASSLDGGLNQEAFF
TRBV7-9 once CASSLAHSPYEQYF
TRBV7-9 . CASSLALGDTTSSYEQYF
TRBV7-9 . CASSLSTQGGVNTGELFF
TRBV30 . CAWTVGVSLYNEQFF
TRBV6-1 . CASSESTGRRANEKLFF
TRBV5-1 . CASSLIQGTYGYTF
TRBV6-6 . CASSTGTGPSDTQYF
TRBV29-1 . CSVDRISYNEQFF
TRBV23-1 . CASSHPPKDSIYGYTF
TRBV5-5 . CASSLNRDRGENTEAFF
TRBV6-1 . CASSEAPAQGAKDTQYF
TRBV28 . CASSSTGLRPANTEAFF
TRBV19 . CASSIEGTDTQYF
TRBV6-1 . CASGSGGTTDTQYF
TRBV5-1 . CASSARDRTNTGELFF
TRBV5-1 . CASKGFTSGGTYEQYF
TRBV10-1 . CASSELSGQGAYIYEQYF
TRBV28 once CASTIYPRADTQYF
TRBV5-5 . CASSLGAGVWNTGELFF
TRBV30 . CAWSRGGNYGYTF
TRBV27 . CASSFGRGYGYTF
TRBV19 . CASSMRGTVNEKLFF
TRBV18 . CASSPAGQYSNQPQHF
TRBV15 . CATSRFASNTQYF
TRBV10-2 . CASSAYSHRQETQYF
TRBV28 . CASSDPTGELFF
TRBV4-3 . CASSQGLGQGTNYGYTF